Presented here are 19 T cell receptor beta chains from one specimen sequenced in a study of a mutant IDH1 vaccine in newly diagnosed glioma. No antigen is known for these receptors. TCRdb's table, derived via immunoSEQ multiplex PCR, lists solely in-frame clones and lacks some. The repertoire holds 30,000 to 40,000 clones, with roughly 80% as singletons. Time point specified: week 35, safety follow-up. Vaccination used 300 ug of mutant IDH1 20-mer peptide per dose, with topical imiquimod. The sample was PBMCs, taken from a glioma patient whose treatment included an IDH1 peptide vaccine. The receptors come from a woman younger than 30 with glioma.

The chain combines TRBV14 with TRBJ2-7; 8 positions agree with TRBD2. V dropped 3 bases and J dropped 4; count of bases not matched to a gene: 8. Germline CDR1 and CDR2: SGHDN and FVKESK. The CDR3 consists of 15 residues. CDR3 nucleotides: TGTGCCAGCAGCCAGGAACTAGCGGCAGTTTACGAGCAGTACTTC. This translates into CASSQELAAVYEQYF.

This chain joins TRBV6-5 and TRBJ2-5; D may be TRBD1 (5 bases). V shed 6 bases and J shed 1 base, with 9 bases lying between them. The CDR3 contains 13 residues. Germline V lookup: CDR1 MNHEY, CDR2 SVGAGI. This chain's CDR3 is CASRPDSQETQYF. The CDR3 nucleotides read TGTGCCAGCAGGCCCGACAGCCAAGAGACCCAGTACTTC.

This clone occurred once. The chain recombines TRBV28 with TRBJ2-7; weak D call: TRBD2 (5 bases). V lost 3 bases, J lost 2 bases, and 11 bases lay in between. CDR1 and CDR2 (germline): MDHEN, SYDVKM. This CDR3 contains 14 residues. CDR3 residues: CASSFRAGTYEQYF. In DNA, the CDR3 is TGTGCCAGCAGTTTTAGGGCCGGGACCTACGAGCAGTACTTC.

This chain joins TRBV19 and TRBJ1-3, with D perhaps matching TRBD1 (6 bases). The CDR3 totals 15 residues. Germline-derived CDR1 and CDR2 are LNHDA and SQIVND (reference sequence). V was clipped by 10 bases and J by 0 bases, with 16 bases between them. The CDR3 bases are TGTGCCACCGCCGACAGGCCCCTCTCTGGAAACACCATATATTTT. Amino acid sequence: CATADRPLSGNTIYF.

This clone has just a few counts. V and J are TRBV30 and TRBJ1-1; D unresolved. The V gene's germline CDR1 is GTSNPN and CDR2 SVGIG (reference sequence). V gave up 5 bases and J gave up 0 bases, with 7 bases separating them. The CDR3 consists of 12 residues. The CDR3 is CAWGEMNTEAFF. In DNA, the CDR3 is TGTGCCTGGGGGGAGATGAACACTGAAGCTTTCTTT.

This clone has just a few counts. The V and J genes are TRBV2 and TRBJ1-2; maybe TRBD1 (5 bases). The V end lost 8 bases, the J end lost 5 bases, and 12 bases lay between the germline ends. CDR3 length: 12 residues. Germline values: CDR1 SNHLY, CDR2 FYNNEI. CDR3 amino acids: CASLGGGYGYTF. CDR3 in DNA: TGTGCCAGCCTTGGCGGGGGTTATGGCTACACCTTC.

The chain has TRBV7-2 and TRBJ2-5, with 12 bases lining up with TRBD1. The V gene's germline CDR1 is SGHTA and CDR2 FQGNSA. The CDR3 has 16 amino acids. The V segment lost 5 bases and the J segment 5 bases; nucleotides outside the gene matches: 9. CDR3 sequence: CASSITGQGARETQYF. The CDR3 DNA is TGTGCCAGCAGCATAACGGGACAGGGGGCCAGGGAGACCCAGTACTTC.

The chain is built from TRBV4-1 and TRBJ2-7; D call uncertain. Trimming took 4 bases from V and 5 from J, leaving 12 bases between them. The CDR3 contains 13 residues. The germline V gene has CDR1 MGHRA and CDR2 YSYEKL. CDR3 coding DNA: TGCGCCAGCAGCCGACTCAGCACGGACGAGCAGTACTTC. Translation gives CASSRLSTDEQYF.

V and J are TRBV18 and TRBJ2-1; 8 nucleotides line up with TRBD1. The CDR3 runs 15 residues. Germline loops: CDR1 KGHSH, CDR2 LQKENI. The V and J ends lost 3 bases and 7 bases, in that order; junction bases with no gene match: 8. CDR3 bases: TGTGCCAGCTCACCCCAGGGACAGGCAGGGAATGAGCAGTTCTTC. It translates to CASSPQGQAGNEQFF. Based on the CDR3 plus reference TRBV18 and TRBJ2-1, the full variable domain is NAGVMQNPRHLVRRRGQEARLRCSPMKGHSHVYWYRQLPEEGLKFMVYLQKENIIDESGMPKERFSAEFPKEGPSILRIQQVVRGDSAAYFCASSPQGQAGNEQFFGPGTRLTVL.

The J gene is TRBJ2-3, the V gene TRBV7-6; perhaps D is TRBD1 or TRBD2 (5 bases each). Between the trimmed V and J ends, which lost 5 bases and 7 bases, there was a span of 19 bases. The germline CDR1 and CDR2 sequences are SGHVS and FNYEAQ. There are 15 residues in the CDR3. The CDR3 DNA sequence: TGTGCCAGCAGCACCCCTGGATCCGGGGCGAATACGCAGTATTTT. Its translation is CASSTPGSGANTQYF. Drawing the rest from reference TRBV7-6 and TRBJ2-3, the complete variable domain is GAGVSQSPRYKVTKRGQDVALRCDPISGHVSLYWYRQALGQGPEFLTYFNYEAQQDKSGLPNDRFSAERPEGSISTLTIQRTEQRDSAMYRCASSTPGSGANTQYFGPGTRLTVL.

In this sample, this clone turned up once. The V call is TRBV4-1, the J call TRBJ1-1; the D gene is possibly TRBD1 (5 bases). Trimming removed 3 bases from V and 7 bases from J, with 15 bases in between. This CDR3 region has 14 residues. CDR1 MGHRA and CDR2 YSYEKL come from the germline V gene. CDR3 sequence reads: CASSQSPGLVEAFF. CDR3 coding DNA: TGCGCCAGCAGCCAGAGTCCGGGACTAGTTGAAGCTTTCTTT.

Regarding this clone: The junction shows a germline mismatch at one end, possibly a read error. The chain carries TRBV9 and TRBJ2-5, with 7 bases identical to TRBD2. The germline V gene encodes CDR1 SGDLS and CDR2 YYNGEE. The CDR3 runs 17 residues. The CDR3 loop reads CASSPGLRIAGQESQYF. The CDR3 region has the DNA TGTGCCAGCAGCCCCGGTTTGAGGATAGCGGGCCAAGAGTCCCAGTACTTC.

The chain couples TRBV7-9 to TRBJ2-6; perhaps TRBD1 as D (6 bases). Trimming cost V 5 bases and J 0 bases, with 17 bases left between them. The germline CDR1 and CDR2 sequences are SEHNR and FQNEAQ (reference sequence). This CDR3 comprises 18 residues. This chain's CDR3 is CASSPPVRGGSGANVLTF. The CDR3 coding sequence is TGTGCCAGCAGCCCCCCGGTCCGAGGGGGCTCTGGGGCCAACGTCCTGACTTTC.

The genes are TRBV19 and TRBJ2-5; possible D gene TRBD1, 6 bases. The CDR3 runs to 14 residues. V was trimmed by 6 bases and J by 3 bases, leaving 14 bases between them. CDR1 is LNHDA and CDR2 is SQIVND in the germline V gene (reference sequence). CDR3 DNA: TGTGCCAGTAGCAGCCCGGGACACAAAGAGACCCAGTACTTC. This translates into CASSSPGHKETQYF.

The chain employs TRBV27 and TRBJ1-5; D unresolved. Trimming cost V 5 bases and J 1 base, with 3 bases left between them. The CDR3 runs 12 residues. CDR1 is MNHEY, CDR2 SMNVEV, per germline (reference sequence). CDR3 DNA sequence: TGTGCCAGCAGTATGAGCAATCAGCCCCAGCATTTT. Translation: CASSMSNQPQHF.

Only a few counts were recorded for this clone. The J gene is TRBJ2-7, the V gene TRBV11-2, with D perhaps matching TRBD2 (6 bases). CDR3 length: 15 residues. Germline-derived CDR1 and CDR2 are SGHAT and FQNNGV. V shed 0 bases and J shed 9 bases, with 18 bases lying between them. CDR3 in DNA: TGTGCCAGCAGCTTAGATTGGCACGGAGCGGGTGGGCAGTACTTC. Amino acids: CASSLDWHGAGGQYF.

This chain uses TRBV9 with TRBJ2-1; TRBD1 matches 9 bases. The length of the CDR3 is 15 residues. J gave up 9 bases and V 3 bases, and 10 bases lay outside the gene matches. The germline V gene has CDR1 SGDLS and CDR2 YYNGEE. For the CDR3, the DNA is TGTGCCAGCAGCGCCGTTCCGGGACAGGGATCTGAGCAGTTCTTC. It specifies CASSAVPGQGSEQFF.

The rearrangement joins TRBV19 to TRBJ2-7, with TRBD1 matching 11 bases. V was clipped by 8 bases and J by 0 bases; unmatched bases: 12. CDR3 size: 17 residues. In germline, CDR1 is LNHDA, CDR2 SQIVND (reference sequence). The CDR3, as DNA: TGTGCCAGTTCGCTGGGACAGGGGGTTCCCCTCTCCTACGAGCAGTACTTC. It is translated as CASSLGQGVPLSYEQYF.

CDR3 region: CASRPRYTLSGATDTQYF. The CDR3 region has the DNA TGCGCCAGCAGACCGAGATACACCTTGTCGGGGGCCACAGATACGCAGTATTTT. V is TRBV5-1 and J is TRBJ2-3; D tentatively fits TRBD1 or TRBD2 (6 bases each). In germline, CDR1 is SGHRS, CDR2 YFSETQ. The CDR3 loop spans 18 amino acids. The V gene lost 5 bases and the J gene lost 2 bases, with 24 bases spanning the gap.